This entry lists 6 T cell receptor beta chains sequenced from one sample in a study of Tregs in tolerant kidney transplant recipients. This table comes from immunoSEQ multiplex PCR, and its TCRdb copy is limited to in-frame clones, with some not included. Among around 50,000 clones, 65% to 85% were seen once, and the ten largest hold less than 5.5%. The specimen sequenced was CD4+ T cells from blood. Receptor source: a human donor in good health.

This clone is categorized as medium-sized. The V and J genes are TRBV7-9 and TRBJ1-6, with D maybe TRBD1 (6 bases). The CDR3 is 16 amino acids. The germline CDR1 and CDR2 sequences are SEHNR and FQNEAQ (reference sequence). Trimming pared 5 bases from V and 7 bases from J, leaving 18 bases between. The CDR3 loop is CASSPQTGTGNSPLHF. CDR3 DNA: TGTGCCAGCAGCCCTCAAACAGGGACGGGCAATTCACCCCTCCACTTT.

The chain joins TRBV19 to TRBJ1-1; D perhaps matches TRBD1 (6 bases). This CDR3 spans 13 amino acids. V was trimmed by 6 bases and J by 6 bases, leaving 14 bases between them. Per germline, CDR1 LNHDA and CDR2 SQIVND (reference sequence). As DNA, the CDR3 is TGTGCCAGTAGCTTACAGGGAAACCCTGAAGCTTTCTTT. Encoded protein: CASSLQGNPEAFF.

CDR3 DNA sequence: TGTGCCAGCAGCTTAGAGCCGCCCCCGAGCACCGGGGAGCTGTTTTTT. Translating it yields CASSLEPPPSTGELFF. V is TRBV11-1 and J is TRBJ2-2; D uncertain. V was pared by 1 base and J by 4 bases, with 13 bases between. Germline CDR1 is SGHAT and CDR2 is FQDESV (reference sequence). The CDR3 is made up of 16 amino acids. The full variable domain, its missing parts supplied by reference TRBV11-1 and TRBJ2-2, is EAEVAQSPRYKITEKSQAVAFWCDPISGHATLYWYRQILGQGPELLVQFQDESVVDDSQLPKDRFSAERLKGVDSTLKIQPAELGDSAMYLCASSLEPPPSTGELFFGEGSRLTVL.

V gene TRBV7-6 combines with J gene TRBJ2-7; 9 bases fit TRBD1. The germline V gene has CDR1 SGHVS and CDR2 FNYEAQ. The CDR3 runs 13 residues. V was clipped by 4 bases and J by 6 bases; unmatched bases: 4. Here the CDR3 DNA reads TGTGCCAGCAGCTCGGGGACAGGGCGCGAGCAGTACTTC. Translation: CASSSGTGREQYF.

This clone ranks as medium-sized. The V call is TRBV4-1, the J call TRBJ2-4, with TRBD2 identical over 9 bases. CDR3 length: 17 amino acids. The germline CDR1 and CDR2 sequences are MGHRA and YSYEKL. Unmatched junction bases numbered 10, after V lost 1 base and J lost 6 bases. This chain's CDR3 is CASSQALGRGGGNIQYF. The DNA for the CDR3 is TGCGCCAGCAGCCAAGCCCTTGGGCGGGGGGGCGGAAACATTCAGTACTTC.

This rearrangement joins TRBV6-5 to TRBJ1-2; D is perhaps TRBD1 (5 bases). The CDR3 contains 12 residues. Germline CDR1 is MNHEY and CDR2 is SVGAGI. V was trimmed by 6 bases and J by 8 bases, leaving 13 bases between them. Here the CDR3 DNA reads TGTGCCAGCAGCATCACAGGTGCCGGCTACACCTTC. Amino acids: CASSITGAGYTF.